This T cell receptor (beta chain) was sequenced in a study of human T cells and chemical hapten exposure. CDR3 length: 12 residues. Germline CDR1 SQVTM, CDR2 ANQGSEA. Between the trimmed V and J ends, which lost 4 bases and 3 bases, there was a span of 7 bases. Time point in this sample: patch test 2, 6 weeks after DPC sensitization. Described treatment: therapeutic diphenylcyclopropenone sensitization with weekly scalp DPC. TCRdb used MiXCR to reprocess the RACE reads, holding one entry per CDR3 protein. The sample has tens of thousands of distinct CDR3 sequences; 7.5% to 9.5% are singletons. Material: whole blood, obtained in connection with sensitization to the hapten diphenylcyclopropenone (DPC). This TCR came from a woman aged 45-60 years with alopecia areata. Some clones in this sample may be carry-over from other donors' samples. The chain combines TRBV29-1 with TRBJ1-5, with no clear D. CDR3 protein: CSVAGVNQPQHF. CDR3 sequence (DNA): TGCAGCGTTGCAGGAGTCAATCAGCCCCAGCATTTT.